These 32 T cell receptor beta chains came from one sample sequenced in a study of metastatic and nonmetastatic thyroid tumors. TCRdb re-clonotyped the PCR reads through MiXCR. The table has 25,000 or so clones, around 15% seen once. Patients were all untreated before their thyroid surgery. The sample comprised blood. The source of these receptors is a male donor with papillary thyroid cancer or a benign thyroid nodule (not recorded which). Some clones in this sample may be carry-over from other donors' samples.

This clone has ten or more counts. This chain's CDR3 is CSARDSEQGTGNTIYF. The CDR3 nucleotides read TGCAGTGCTAGAGACTCAGAACAGGGCACCGGAAACACCATATATTTT. The chain couples TRBV20-1 to TRBJ1-3; weak D call: TRBD1 (6 bases). Germline V gives CDR1 DFQATT, CDR2 SNEGSKA (reference sequence). The CDR3 spans 16 residues. V lost 0 bases to trimming and J lost 4 bases, with 16 bases between them.

Concerning this clone: The junction differs from germline at one of its ends, possibly a read error. This chain links TRBV5-1 with TRBJ2-3, with 9 bases fitting TRBD2. Germline V lookup: CDR1 SGHRS, CDR2 YFSETQ. The CDR3 is made up of 17 amino acids. CDR3 amino acids: CANSLAPSGASTDTQYF. DNA for the CDR3: TGCGCCAACAGCCTTGCCCCTAGCGGGGCCAGCACAGATACGCAGTATTTT. The entire variable domain, with the rest obtained from reference TRBV5-1 and TRBJ2-3, is as follows: KAGVTQTPRYLIKTRGQQVTLSCSPISGHRSVSWYQQTPGQGLQFLFEYFSETQRNKGNFPGRFSGRQFSNSRSEMNVSTLELGDSALYLCANSLAPSGASTDTQYFGPGTRLTVL.

This clone has ten or more counts. It may be a read error: a sequence one base away is much more abundant. This chain links TRBV2 with TRBJ2-5; D is perhaps TRBD2 (5 bases). Trimming pared 3 bases from V and 5 bases from J, leaving 13 bases between. This CDR3 has 14 amino acids. Germline V lookup: CDR1 SNHLY, CDR2 FYNNEI. CDR3 bases: TGTGCCAGCAGTGACGGACGGGGTTGGGAGACCCAGTACTTC. This encodes CASSDGRGWETQYF.

This clone came up a few times. At one boundary the junction diverges from the germline segment, which might be a read error. The genes are TRBV27 and TRBJ2-2, with D possibly TRBD2 on 7 matching bases. This CDR3 region has 15 residues. Germline CDR1 MNHEY, CDR2 SMNVEV (reference sequence). CDR3 nucleotide sequence: TGTGTCAGCATCTTCGGGGGGCCTAACACCGGGGAGCTGTTTTTT. Translation gives CVSIFGGPNTGELFF.

The V and J genes are TRBV20-1 and TRBJ1-2; D call uncertain. Trimming removed 5 bases at V and 2 bases at J, with 15 bases between. The CDR3 loop spans 14 amino acids. Germline V gene lookup returns CDR1 DFQATT and CDR2 SNEGSKA (reference sequence). The CDR3 DNA sequence: TGCAGTGCTGAGGGAGCAGCGAGAAACTATGGCTACACCTTC. This sequence encodes CSAEGAARNYGYTF.

This clone has at least ten counts. This chain's CDR3 is CASSLGQHTGELFF. The CDR3 bases are TGTGCCAGCAGTTTGGGACAACACACCGGGGAGCTGTTTTTT. V is TRBV6-4 and J is TRBJ2-2, with D perhaps TRBD1 (6 bases). Germline lookup yields CDR1 MRHNA and CDR2 SNTAGT. Trimming pared 5 bases from V and 3 bases from J, leaving 10 bases between. The CDR3 contains 14 residues.

The sample holds many counts of this clone. The chain uses TRBV12-3 or TRBV12-4 and TRBJ1-5; D not resolved. This CDR3 is built from 12 residues. V was shortened by 2 bases and J by 8 bases, with 7 bases between the two germline ends. The CDR3 sequence is CASSLSVEPQHF. The CDR3, as DNA: TGTGCCAGCAGTTTATCGGTGGAGCCCCAGCATTTT.

This clone has ten or more counts. This rearrangement joins TRBV6-1 to TRBJ1-2, with 8 bases fitting TRBD1. V was clipped by 5 bases and J by 4 bases; unmatched bases: 9. The CDR3 totals 15 residues. Germline CDR1 reads MNHNS; CDR2 reads SASEGT. The CDR3 sequence is CASSSMMTGAYGYTF. In DNA form, the CDR3 reads TGTGCCAGCAGTTCGATGATGACAGGGGCCTATGGCTACACCTTC.

The table lists this clone with many counts. V and J are TRBV7-9 and TRBJ1-4; 7 bases are shared with TRBD1. Germline V lookup: CDR1 SEHNR, CDR2 FQNEAQ (reference sequence). This CDR3 spans 16 amino acids. The V segment lost 5 bases and the J segment 0 bases; nucleotides outside the gene matches: 6. The CDR3 DNA reads TGTGCCAGCAGCACCCGGGACAGAGCAACTAATGAAAAACTGTTTTTT. Its translation is CASSTRDRATNEKLFF.

This clone was detected many times. V and J are TRBV4-2 and TRBJ1-4; the D is unclear. V was pared by 0 bases and J by 5 bases, with 4 bases between. CDR1 and CDR2 from the germline V gene are LGHNA and YNFKEQ. The CDR3 totals 13 residues. As DNA, the CDR3 is TGTGCCAGCAGCCAAGATCAGAATGAAAAACTGTTTTTT. It yields the protein CASSQDQNEKLFF.

Ten or more counts support this clone. The chain combines TRBV6-1 with TRBJ2-1, with D uncertain. CDR3 length: 15 amino acids. Germline-derived CDR1 and CDR2 are MNHNS and SASEGT. V was clipped by 2 bases and J by 0 bases, with 8 bases between them. CDR3 coding DNA: TGTGCCAGCAGTGAATTGCTGATCTCCTACAATGAGCAGTTCTTC. Its protein is CASSELLISYNEQFF.

This clone was counted ten times or more. This sequence joins TRBV29-1 and TRBJ1-2, with D perhaps TRBD1 (5 bases). CDR1 is SQVTM and CDR2 is ANQGSEA in the germline V gene. The V gene lost 3 bases and the J gene lost 5 bases, with 13 bases spanning the gap. The CDR3 length is 13 residues. The CDR3 nucleotides are TGCAGCGTTGACGGGGGAACCCTATATGGCTACACCTTC. It specifies CSVDGGTLYGYTF.

This clone was recorded many times. This sequence joins TRBV7-3 and TRBJ2-7; weak D call: TRBD2 (5 bases). The CDR3 length is 14 residues. Per germline, CDR1 SGHTA and CDR2 FQGTGA. Trimming took 1 base from V and 1 from J, leaving 8 bases between them. The DNA for the CDR3 is TGTGCCAGCAGCTTAAACCCGGGATCCTACGAGCAGTACTTC. This translates into CASSLNPGSYEQYF.

This clone was observed many times. The chain couples TRBV19 to TRBJ2-6; perhaps TRBD1 as D (7 bases). There are 18 residues in the CDR3. Germline V gives CDR1 LNHDA, CDR2 SQIVND (reference sequence). The V and J ends lost 4 bases and 0 bases respectively, with 16 bases between them. The CDR3 is CASSKSGGLSSGANVLTF. The CDR3, as DNA: TGTGCCAGTAGTAAGTCAGGGGGGTTGAGCTCTGGGGCCAACGTCCTGACTTTC.

This clone was recorded at least ten times. V and J are TRBV18 and TRBJ2-7; 7 bases map to TRBD1. The CDR3 runs to 15 residues. With 2 bases clipped from V and 5 bases from J, the junction kept 9 bases outside the gene matches. Germline V gives CDR1 KGHSH, CDR2 LQKENI. DNA for the CDR3: TGTGCCAGCTCACCATTTGGGACAGAAAAGAACGAGCAGTACTTC. Residues: CASSPFGTEKNEQYF.

This clone was detected many times. The genes are TRBV30 and TRBJ1-1; D is possibly TRBD1 (5 bases). Trimming left V 1 base short and J 5 bases short, with 14 bases between. The germline V gene has CDR1 GTSNPN and CDR2 SVGIG (reference sequence). CDR3 length: 14 amino acids. CDR3 region: CAWSAGTSVTEAFF. CDR3 sequence (DNA): TGTGCCTGGAGTGCCGGGACCTCGGTGACTGAAGCTTTCTTT. Variable domain in full (rest from reference TRBV30 and TRBJ1-1): SQTIHQWPATLVQPVGSPLSLECTVEGTSNPNLYWYRQAAGRGLQLLFYSVGIGQISSEVPQNLSASRPQDRQFILSSKKLLLSDSGFYLCAWSAGTSVTEAFFGQGTRLTVV.

The rearrangement links TRBV10-3 to TRBJ2-1; D gene unclear. The germline V gene encodes CDR1 ENHRY and CDR2 SYGVKD. V was shortened by 0 bases and J by 6 bases, with 12 bases between the two germline ends. CDR3 length: 15 residues. In DNA form, the CDR3 reads TGTGCCATCAGTGAGTCGGGGATGAATTTCAATGAGCAGTTCTTC. Translating gives CAISESGMNFNEQFF.

This clone was detected a few times. This CDR3 fails to terminate in the conserved phenylalanine or tryptophan, so it likely reflects a read error. Because the CDR3's place on the DNA is in doubt, the DNA is left out and the CDR3 is given as listed by TCRdb. V is TRBV27 and J is TRBJ1-6; the listed D gene, TRBD1, was not tested against the DNA. Germline assignment: CDR1 MNHEY and CDR2 SMNVEV (reference sequence). Including both end residues, the CDR3 is 10 amino acids long. CDR3 sequence: CASSPRDRDL.

This clone has a count of ten or more. J is TRBJ2-3 and V is TRBV12-3 or TRBV12-4; D may be TRBD1 (6 bases). The CDR3 contains 14 residues. Trimming pared 3 bases from V and 1 base from J, leaving 8 bases between. The DNA for the CDR3 is TGTGCCAGCAGTTTCAGGGGTGGCACAGATACGCAGTATTTT. Its protein is CASSFRGGTDTQYF.

This clone was seen many times. This chain links TRBV6-5 with TRBJ2-7; perhaps TRBD1 as D (6 bases). This CDR3 is built from 13 residues. Trimming took off 2 bases at V and 5 bases at J, with 10 bases between the two ends. From germline, CDR1 is MNHEY and CDR2 SVGAGI. The CDR3 DNA reads as TGTGCCAGCAGTTACACACACAGGGACGAGCAGTACTTC. This codes for CASSYTHRDEQYF.

This clone was detected many times. Germline and junction disagree at one end, which may indicate a read error. The sample has other DNA sequences that encode this CDR3 too. The V gene is TRBV28, the J gene TRBJ2-1; the match to TRBD2 covers 9 bases. The CDR3 is 14 amino acids. Per the germline V gene, CDR1 is MDHEN and CDR2 is SYDVKM. CDR3 bases: TGTGCCACCCTGACTAGCGGCAATTACAATGAACAGTTCTTC. It translates to CATLTSGNYNEQFF.

This clone rates as large (0.1 to 1%). The chain carries TRBV20-1 and TRBJ2-7; TRBD2 aligns across 7 bases. The CDR3 is made up of 14 amino acids. Per the germline V gene, CDR1 is DFQATT and CDR2 is SNEGSKA (reference sequence). Germline trimming cut 2 bases from V and 2 bases from J; bases unmatched to any gene: 6. The CDR3 loop reads CSARRVREPYEQYF. The CDR3 coding sequence is TGCAGTGCTAGAAGGGTGCGGGAGCCCTACGAGCAGTACTTC.

This clone was counted a few times. J is TRBJ2-1 and V is TRBV19, with D perhaps TRBD2 (5 bases). Germline V gene lookup returns CDR1 LNHDA and CDR2 SQIVND (reference sequence). Deletions cut 11 bases from V and 5 bases from J, with 10 bases between. There are 11 residues in the CDR3. Here the CDR3 DNA reads TGTGCCGCGGAGGAGCACAATGAGCAGTTCTTC. The encoded protein is CAAEEHNEQFF.

This clone occurred a few times. Because it lacks the conserved phenylalanine or tryptophan at the end, this CDR3 is likely a read error. The rearrangement joins TRBV12-3 or TRBV12-4 to TRBJ2-7; 8 nucleotides match TRBD1. There are 14 residues in the CDR3. Trimming removed 9 bases from V and 3 bases from J; junction bases left unmatched: 10. The CDR3 loop reads CASRPTGDGYEQYL. Here the CDR3 DNA reads TGTGCCAGTAGGCCGACAGGGGATGGCTACGAGCAGTACCTC.

In its sample, this clone was seen many times. J is TRBJ2-2 and V is TRBV4-1; no definite D call. Germline lookup yields CDR1 MGHRA and CDR2 YSYEKL. The CDR3 spans 13 residues. V lost 0 bases to trimming and J lost 5 bases, with 4 bases between them. CDR3 loop: CASSQDRTGELFF. CDR3 DNA sequence: TGCGCCAGCAGCCAAGATCGAACCGGGGAGCTGTTTTTT.

This clone was seen at least ten times. The rearrangement joins TRBV3-1 to TRBJ2-1, with D perhaps TRBD2 (6 bases). CDR3 length: 16 amino acids. Germline V gene lookup returns CDR1 LGHDT and CDR2 YNNKEL (reference sequence). The V end was cut by 4 bases, the J end by 1 base, with 14 bases between. CDR3 DNA: TGTGCCAGCAGCCGATTTACGGGGGTATCCTACAATGAGCAGTTCTTC. Translated: CASSRFTGVSYNEQFF.

This clone has ten or more counts. The chain links TRBV2 to TRBJ1-2; TRBD1 aligns across 7 bases. The CDR3 consists of 16 residues. Germline V gene sequence: CDR1 SNHLY, CDR2 FYNNEI. V was pared by 0 bases and J by 7 bases, with 11 bases of the junction left unmatched. As DNA, the CDR3 is TGTGCCAGCAGTGAAGCGTACCCAGGGGGAGGTAGTGGCTACACCTTC. Its protein product is CASSEAYPGGGSGYTF. Combining the CDR3 with reference TRBV2 and TRBJ1-2 gives the whole variable domain EPEVTQTPSHQVTQMGQEVILRCVPISNHLYFYWYRQILGQKVEFLVSFYNNEISEKSEIFDDQFSVERPDGSNFTLKIRSTKLEDSAMYFCASSEAYPGGGSGYTFGSGTRLTVV.

This clone was picked up many times. V usage is TRBV30 and J usage is TRBJ1-3; 7 nucleotides align to TRBD1. Germline CDR1 GTSNPN, CDR2 SVGIG (reference sequence). This CDR3 is built from 16 residues. The V gene end was trimmed by 3 bases and the J gene end by 0 bases; junction bases not matched to a gene: 8. The chain's CDR3 is CAWRAAGTASGNTIYF. The CDR3 bases are TGTGCCTGGAGGGCAGCCGGGACAGCCTCTGGAAACACCATATATTTT.

This clone was observed many times. This sequence joins TRBV7-2 and TRBJ1-1; TRBD1 might be the D (5 bases). Trimming pared 0 bases from V and 5 bases from J, leaving 13 bases between. Germline CDR1 is SGHTA and CDR2 is FQGNSA. This CDR3 region has 15 residues. For the CDR3, the DNA is TGTGCCAGCAGCTTAGCGGAGGGGCTGGGGACTGAAGCTTTCTTT. Its protein product is CASSLAEGLGTEAFF.

This clone was seen a single time. An end of the junction differs from the germline gene, which may be a read error. The CDR3 reads CASSPGGGHENTEAFF. The CDR3 nucleotides are TGCGCCAGCAGCCCGGGAGGAGGGCACGAGAACACTGAAGCTTTCTTT. The chain carries TRBV5-6 and TRBJ1-1; D call uncertain. CDR1 and CDR2 (germline): SGHDT, YYEEEE. The CDR3 loop spans 16 amino acids.

This clone was seen at least ten times. The V call is TRBV7-9, the J call TRBJ2-7; D ambiguous. CDR1 SEHNR and CDR2 FQNEAQ come from the germline V gene (reference sequence). The germline V and J ends were trimmed by 2 bases and 7 bases, with 9 bases remaining between them. The CDR3 sequence is 12 residues long. The CDR3 region has the DNA TGTGCCAGCAGCTTAATCCCCGGGGAGCAGTACTTC. This sequence encodes CASSLIPGEQYF.

Many counts were recorded for this clone. The J gene is TRBJ1-2, the V gene TRBV12-3 or TRBV12-4; D is unclear. The CDR3 has 14 residues. The germline V and J ends were trimmed by 3 bases and 4 bases, with 12 bases remaining between them. The CDR3 coding sequence is TGTGCCAGCAGTTTTACCAGGAGCGTCTATGGCTACACCTTC. It specifies CASSFTRSVYGYTF.